This TCR beta chain appears in the sequencing data of a study of somatic mutations in cytotoxic T cells in rheumatoid arthritis. The wider study: Certain T-cell populations stained with V beta antibodies were FACS-sorted to nearly 100% purity, and V beta1+ cells were TCRB-sequenced. Broader study findings: For rheumatoid arthritis patients, CD8+ clonality increased with age, whereas it did not in healthy controls.

Sequencing was performed with immunoSEQ multiplex PCR; in TCRdb, only in-frame clones are kept and a portion is missing. The table lists around 21,000 clones, just under 80% of them singletons, with about 11% in the top ten. Worth noting for this clone: The antigen remains unidentified.

Both CD4+ and CD8+ cells were separated through positive magnetic bead selection, and their purity was verified using flow cytometry. Sequencing was carried out using CD8+ T cells sorted from blood. This clonotype was sampled from an adult with rheumatoid arthritis.

This CDR3 is CATSLTLTSTDTQYF. CDR3 coding DNA: TGTGCCACCAGCCTGACTTTAACTAGCACAGATACGCAGTATTTT. V gene TRBV15 combines with J gene TRBJ2-3; D not resolved. Germline assignment: CDR1 LNHNV and CDR2 YYDKDF (reference sequence). The CDR3 runs 15 residues. Trimming took off 5 bases at V and 0 bases at J, with 12 bases between the two ends.